This paragraph covers one T cell receptor beta chain sequence. Looked up from germline, CDR1 is SGHTA and CDR2 is FQGTGA. With 3 bases removed from V and 0 bases from J, the gap between germline ends came to 5 bases. This CDR3 is 13 amino acids long. These data are taken from a study of blood T cell repertoires in COVID-19. For the study at large: Samples representing acute and convalescent COVID-19 were sourced from the United States, Italy and Spain.

The repertoire was sequenced with immunoSEQ multiplex PCR; TCRdb's copy has only in-frame clones and lacks some. This table holds about 310,000 clones, around 86% found once. The sample consisted of peripheral blood. The chain couples TRBV7-3 to TRBJ1-1; no reliable D call. The sequence came from a man over 45 with active or convalescent COVID-19. CDR3 sequence reads: CASSFEMNTEAFF. The CDR3 DNA is TGTGCCAGCAGCTTCGAGATGAACACTGAAGCTTTCTTT.